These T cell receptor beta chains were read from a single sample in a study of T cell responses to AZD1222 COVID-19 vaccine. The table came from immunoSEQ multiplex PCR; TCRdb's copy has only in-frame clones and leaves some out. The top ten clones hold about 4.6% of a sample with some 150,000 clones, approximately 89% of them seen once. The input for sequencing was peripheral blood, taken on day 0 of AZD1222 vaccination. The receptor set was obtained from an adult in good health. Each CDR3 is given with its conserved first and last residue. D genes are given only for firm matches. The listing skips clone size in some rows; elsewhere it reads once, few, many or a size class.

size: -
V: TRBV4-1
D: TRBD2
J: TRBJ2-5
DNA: TGCGCCAGCAGCCCCCGCCTAGCGGGTCATCAAGAGACCCAGTACTTC
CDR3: CASSPRLAGHQETQYF

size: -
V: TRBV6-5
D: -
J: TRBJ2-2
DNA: TGTGCCAGCAGGAGACAGGGGAGGGACGGGGAGCTGTTTTTT
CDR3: CASRRQGRDGELFF

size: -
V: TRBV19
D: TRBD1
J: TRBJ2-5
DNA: TGTGCCAGTAAGGAAGGACAGGGGGCTTTCGAGACCCAGTACTTC
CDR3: CASKEGQGAFETQYF

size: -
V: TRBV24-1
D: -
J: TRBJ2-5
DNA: TGTGCCACCGGTAGGGTATCGGGTTCTCAAGAGACCCAGTACTTC
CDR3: CATGRVSGSQETQYF

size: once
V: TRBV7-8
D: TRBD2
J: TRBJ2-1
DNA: TGTGCCAGCAGCCTGGGTCCTAGCGGGAGAGGGGATGAGCAGTTCTTC
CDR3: CASSLGPSGRGDEQFF

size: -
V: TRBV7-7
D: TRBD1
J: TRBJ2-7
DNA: TGTGCTAGCAGCCCGTCGACAGGGCACTACGAGCAGTACTTC
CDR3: CASSPSTGHYEQYF

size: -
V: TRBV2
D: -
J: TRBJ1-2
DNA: TGTGCCAGCCTTCAGTCGGAGGGCTATGGCTACACCTTC
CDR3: CASLQSEGYGYTF

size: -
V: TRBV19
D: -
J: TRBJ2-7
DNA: TGTGCCAGTAGTACGGGAGTAAGACCTACCTACGAGCAGTACTTC
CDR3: CASSTGVRPTYEQYF

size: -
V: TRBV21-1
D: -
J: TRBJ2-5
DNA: TGTGCCAGCAGCATGGAGGGGTACAGGGAAGGTAATGAGACCCAGTACTTC
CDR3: CASSMEGYREGNETQYF

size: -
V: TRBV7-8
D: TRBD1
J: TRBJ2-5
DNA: TGTGCCAGCAGCCGCCCGCCGGGACAGGAAGAGACCCAGTACTTC
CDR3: CASSRPPGQEETQYF